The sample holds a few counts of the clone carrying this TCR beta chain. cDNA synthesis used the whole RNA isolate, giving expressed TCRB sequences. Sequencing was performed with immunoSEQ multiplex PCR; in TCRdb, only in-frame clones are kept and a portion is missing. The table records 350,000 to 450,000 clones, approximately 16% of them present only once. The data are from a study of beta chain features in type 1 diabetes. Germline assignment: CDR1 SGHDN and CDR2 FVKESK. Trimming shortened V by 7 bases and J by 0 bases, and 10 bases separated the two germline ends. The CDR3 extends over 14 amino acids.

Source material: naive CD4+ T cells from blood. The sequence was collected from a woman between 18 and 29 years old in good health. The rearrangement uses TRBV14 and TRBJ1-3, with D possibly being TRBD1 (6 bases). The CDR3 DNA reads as TGTGCCAGCAACGCGGACAGCTCTGGAAACACCATATATTTT. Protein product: CASNADSSGNTIYF.